This TCR beta chain is from a study of cytomegalovirus exposure and HLA in healthy donors. This clone came up once. Its specificity is not known. Mismatch with germline at one junction end may stem from a read error. Overall study findings and caveats: TCR beta chains numbering some 150 were designated cytomegalovirus-associated.

The study ran its PCR with 60 Vbeta and 13 Jbeta primers. Study processing details: Per a later analysis, the number of unique TCR beta chains was 75 million to 90 million, of which some 9.9 million were shared. Only in-frame clones appear in the TCRdb table, and some are missing; sequencing was by immunoSEQ multiplex PCR. The V and J calls and clone size were taken over from that table, and D and trimming were inferred from the DNA. The sample consists of more than 150,000 clones, roughly 79% of them appearing once. Germline lookup yields CDR1 MNHEY and CDR2 SVGAGI. The CDR3 consists of 13 residues.

The genes are TRBV6-5 and TRBJ1-1, with 7 nucleotides matching TRBD1. Sequencing input: PBMCs. The clonotype originates from a man aged 50 to 60 in good health and CMV-seropositive. CDR3 in amino acids: CASSYSGGGWLFF. DNA for the CDR3: TGTGCCAGCAGTTACTCAGGGGGCGGGTGGCTATTTTTT.